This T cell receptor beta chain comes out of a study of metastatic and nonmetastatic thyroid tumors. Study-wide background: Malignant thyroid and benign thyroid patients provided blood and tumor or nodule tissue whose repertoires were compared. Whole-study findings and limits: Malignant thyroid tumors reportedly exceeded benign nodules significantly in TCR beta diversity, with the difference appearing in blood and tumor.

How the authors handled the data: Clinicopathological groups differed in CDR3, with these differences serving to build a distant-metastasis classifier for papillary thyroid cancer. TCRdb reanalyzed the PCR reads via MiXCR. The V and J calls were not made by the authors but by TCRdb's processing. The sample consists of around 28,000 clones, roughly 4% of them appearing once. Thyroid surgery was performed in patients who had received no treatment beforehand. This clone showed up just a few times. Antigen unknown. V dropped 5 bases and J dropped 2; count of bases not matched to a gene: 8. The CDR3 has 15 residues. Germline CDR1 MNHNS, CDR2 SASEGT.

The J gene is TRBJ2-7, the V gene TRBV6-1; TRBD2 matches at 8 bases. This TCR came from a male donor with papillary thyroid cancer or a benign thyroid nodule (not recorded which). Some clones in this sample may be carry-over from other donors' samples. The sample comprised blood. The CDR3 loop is CASSPSGTSPYEQYF. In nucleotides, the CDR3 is TGTGCCAGCAGTCCCTCCGGGACTAGTCCCTACGAGCAGTACTTC.